Sequencing of this T cell receptor (beta chain) was carried out in a study of T cells in Graves' hyperthyroidism and ophthalmopathy. Study observations and caveats: The model forecast ophthalmopathy, anticipating it by a median roughly 6.5 months before onset. Researchers found most expanded thyroid clonotypes above 0.001 in blood as well.

For this clonotype: The antigen is not known.

The patients, who ranged from 18 to 65 in age, presented with newly diagnosed hyperthyroidism lasting under 2 months. TCR beta CDR3 regions were amplified from RNA. HTBI primers were used for first-round RT-PCR of the TCR CDR3. TCRdb called the multiplex PCR reads again in MiXCR, with one record for every CDR3 protein. The repertoire holds hundreds of thousands of distinct CDR3 sequences, with about 43% as singletons. Germline V lookup: CDR1 SGDLS, CDR2 YYNGEE. The CDR3 contains 14 residues. Trimming left V 4 bases short and J 0 bases short, with 7 bases between. What was sequenced was peripheral blood or thyroid tissue (not recorded which). This clonotype originated in a woman in her late teens or twenties with Graves' hyperthyroidism. The genes are TRBV9 and TRBJ2-2, with no clear D. The CDR3 region has the DNA TGTGCCAGCAGCCAAGTGACGAACACCGGGGAGCTGTTTTTT. As protein: CASSQVTNTGELFF.